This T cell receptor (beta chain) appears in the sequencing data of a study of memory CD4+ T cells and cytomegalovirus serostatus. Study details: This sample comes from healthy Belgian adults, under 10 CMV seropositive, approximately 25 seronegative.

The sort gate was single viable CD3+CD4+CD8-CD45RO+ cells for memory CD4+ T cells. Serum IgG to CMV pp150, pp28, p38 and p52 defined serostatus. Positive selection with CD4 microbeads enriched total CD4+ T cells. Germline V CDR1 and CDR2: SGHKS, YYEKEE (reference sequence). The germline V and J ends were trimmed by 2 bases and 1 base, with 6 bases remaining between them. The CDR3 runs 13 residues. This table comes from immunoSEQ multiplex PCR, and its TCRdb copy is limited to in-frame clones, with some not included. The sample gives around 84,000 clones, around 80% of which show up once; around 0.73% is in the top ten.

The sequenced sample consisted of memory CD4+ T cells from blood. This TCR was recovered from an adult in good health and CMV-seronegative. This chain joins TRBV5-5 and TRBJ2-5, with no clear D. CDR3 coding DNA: TGTGCCAGCAGCTTCCGCTCCCAAGAGACCCAGTACTTC. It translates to CASSFRSQETQYF.